This T cell receptor beta chain came from a study of blood T cell repertoires in COVID-19. Looking at the study overall: Whether acute or convalescent, the COVID-19 samples came from the United States, Italy and Spain. T cells, B-cell-depleted T cells, or PBMCs provided the cDNA or gDNA that served as material.

In the authors' workflow: The authors estimated nucleated cell counts from reference gene primer amplification. TCRdb's table, derived via immunoSEQ multiplex PCR, lists solely in-frame clones and lacks some. V, J and clone size are taken as reported in that table, and D and trimming were inferred from the DNA itself. The table lists approximately 110,000 clones, over 70% of them singletons. The CDR3 is 15 residues long. The junction had 8 bases not matched to a gene; V was cut back by 1 base and J by 5 bases. Germline-derived CDR1 and CDR2 are SGHTS and YDEGEE. This chain connects TRBV5-8 to TRBJ1-2, with 7 bases aligning to TRBD1. This sequence was found in a woman between 65 and 79 years old with acute or convalescent COVID-19. The sequenced material came from peripheral blood. Here the CDR3 reads CASSLRRRRGYGYTF. For the CDR3, the DNA is TGTGCCAGCAGCTTGAGGAGGCGCAGGGGGTATGGCTACACCTTC.